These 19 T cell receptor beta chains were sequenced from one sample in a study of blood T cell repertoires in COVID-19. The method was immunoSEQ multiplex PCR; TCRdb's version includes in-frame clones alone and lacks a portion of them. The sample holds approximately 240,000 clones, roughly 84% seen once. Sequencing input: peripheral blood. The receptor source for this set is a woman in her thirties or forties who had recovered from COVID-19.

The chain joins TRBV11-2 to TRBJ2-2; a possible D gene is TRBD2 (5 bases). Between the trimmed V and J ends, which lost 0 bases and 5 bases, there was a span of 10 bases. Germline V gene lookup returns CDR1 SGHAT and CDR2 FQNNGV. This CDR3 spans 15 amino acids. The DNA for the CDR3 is TGTGCCAGCAGCTTAGAACTAGTAGGAACCGGGGAGCTGTTTTTT. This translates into CASSLELVGTGELFF. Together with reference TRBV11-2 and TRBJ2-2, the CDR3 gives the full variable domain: EAGVAQSPRYKIIEKRQSVAFWCNPISGHATLYWYQQILGQGPKLLIQFQNNGVVDDSQLPKDRFSAERLKGVDSTLKIQPAKLEDSAVYLCASSLELVGTGELFFGEGSRLTVL.

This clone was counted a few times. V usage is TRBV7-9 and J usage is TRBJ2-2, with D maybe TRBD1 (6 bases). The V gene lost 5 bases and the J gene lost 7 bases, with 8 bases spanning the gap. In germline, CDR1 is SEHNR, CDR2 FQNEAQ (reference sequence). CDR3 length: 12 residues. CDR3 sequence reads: CASSPDSGELFF. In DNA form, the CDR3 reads TGTGCCAGCAGCCCGGACAGCGGGGAGCTGTTTTTT.

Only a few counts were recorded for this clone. The DNA of the CDR3 is TGTGCCAGCAGCTTCTCGTTCGCGGTAGGCTATAATTCACCCCTCCACTTT. It yields the protein CASSFSFAVGYNSPLHF. The chain uses TRBV7-2 and TRBJ1-6; D uncertain. The CDR3 consists of 17 residues. Trimming took off 3 bases at V and 3 bases at J, with 15 bases between the two ends. In germline, CDR1 is SGHTA, CDR2 FQGNSA. Complete variable domain (other parts from reference TRBV7-2 and TRBJ1-6): GAGVSQSPSNKVTEKGKDVELRCDPISGHTALYWYRQSLGQGLEFLIYFQGNSAPDKSGLPSDRFSAERTGGSVSTLTIQRTQQEDSAVYLCASSFSFAVGYNSPLHFGNGTRLTVT.

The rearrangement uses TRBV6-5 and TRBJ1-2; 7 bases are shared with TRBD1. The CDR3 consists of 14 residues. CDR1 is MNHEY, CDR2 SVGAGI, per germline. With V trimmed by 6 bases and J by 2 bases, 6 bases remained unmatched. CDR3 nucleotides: TGTGCCAGCAGCCCGACAGGGACCAACTATGGCTACACCTTC. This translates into CASSPTGTNYGYTF.

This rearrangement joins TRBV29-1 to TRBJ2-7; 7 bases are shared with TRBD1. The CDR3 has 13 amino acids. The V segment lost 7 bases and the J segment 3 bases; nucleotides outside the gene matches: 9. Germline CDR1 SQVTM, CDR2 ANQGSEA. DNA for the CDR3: TGCAGCGCCCGGGACAGACTTAACTACGAGCAGTACTTC. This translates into CSARDRLNYEQYF.

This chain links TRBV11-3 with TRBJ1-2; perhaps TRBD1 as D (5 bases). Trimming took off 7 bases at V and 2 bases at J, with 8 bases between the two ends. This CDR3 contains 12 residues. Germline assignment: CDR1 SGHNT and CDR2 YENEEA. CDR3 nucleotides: TGTGCCAGCACCACAGGAAACTATGGCTACACCTTC. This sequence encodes CASTTGNYGYTF.

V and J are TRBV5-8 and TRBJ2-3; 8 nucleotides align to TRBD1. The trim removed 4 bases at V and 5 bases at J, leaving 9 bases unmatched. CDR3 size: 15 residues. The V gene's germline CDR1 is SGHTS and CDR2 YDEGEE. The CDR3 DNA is TGTGCCAGCAGCCGTCGGACAGGGTCGTTAGATACGCAGTATTTT. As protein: CASSRRTGSLDTQYF.

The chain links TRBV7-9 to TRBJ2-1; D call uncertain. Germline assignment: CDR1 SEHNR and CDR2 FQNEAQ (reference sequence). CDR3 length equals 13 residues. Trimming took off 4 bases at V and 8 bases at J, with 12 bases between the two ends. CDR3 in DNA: TGTGCCAGCAGCTCGCCCGAGTCATATGAGCAGTTCTTC. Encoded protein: CASSSPESYEQFF.

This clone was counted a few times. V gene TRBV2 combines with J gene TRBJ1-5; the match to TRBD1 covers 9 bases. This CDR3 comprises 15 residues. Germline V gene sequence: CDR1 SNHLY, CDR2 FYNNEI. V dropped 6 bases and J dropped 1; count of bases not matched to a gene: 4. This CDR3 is CASRQGAGSNQPQHF. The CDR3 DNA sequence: TGTGCCAGCAGACAGGGGGCAGGGAGCAATCAGCCCCAGCATTTT.

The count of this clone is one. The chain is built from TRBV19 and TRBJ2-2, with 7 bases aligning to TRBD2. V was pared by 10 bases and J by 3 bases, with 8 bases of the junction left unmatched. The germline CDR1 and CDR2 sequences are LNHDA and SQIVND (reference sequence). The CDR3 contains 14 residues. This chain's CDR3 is CATLGGEYTGELFF. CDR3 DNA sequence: TGTGCCACCCTTGGGGGGGAATACACCGGGGAGCTGTTTTTT.

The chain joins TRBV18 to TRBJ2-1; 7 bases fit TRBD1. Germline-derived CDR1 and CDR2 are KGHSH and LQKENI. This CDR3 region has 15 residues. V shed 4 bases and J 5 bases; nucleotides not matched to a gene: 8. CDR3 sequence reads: CASSHRGLSHNEQFF. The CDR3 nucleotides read TGTGCCAGCTCACACAGGGGTCTATCTCACAATGAGCAGTTCTTC.

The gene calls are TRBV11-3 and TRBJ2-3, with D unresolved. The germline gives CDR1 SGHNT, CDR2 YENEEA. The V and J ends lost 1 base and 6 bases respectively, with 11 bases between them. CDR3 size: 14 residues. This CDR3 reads CASSLVASLDTQYF. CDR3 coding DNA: TGTGCCAGCAGCTTAGTGGCCAGTCTGGATACGCAGTATTTT.

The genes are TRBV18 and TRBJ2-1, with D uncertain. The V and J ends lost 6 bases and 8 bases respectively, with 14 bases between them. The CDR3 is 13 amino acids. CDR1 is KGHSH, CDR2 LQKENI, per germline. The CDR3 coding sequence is TGTGCCAGCTCTTCGACTCTTGCCGATGAGCAGTTCTTC. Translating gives CASSSTLADEQFF.

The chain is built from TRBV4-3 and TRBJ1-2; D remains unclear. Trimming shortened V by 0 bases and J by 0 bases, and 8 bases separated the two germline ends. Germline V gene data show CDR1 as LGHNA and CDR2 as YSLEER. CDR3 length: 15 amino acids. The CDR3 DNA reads TGCGCCAGCAGCCAAGATTTTTCCACTAACTATGGCTACACCTTC. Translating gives CASSQDFSTNYGYTF.

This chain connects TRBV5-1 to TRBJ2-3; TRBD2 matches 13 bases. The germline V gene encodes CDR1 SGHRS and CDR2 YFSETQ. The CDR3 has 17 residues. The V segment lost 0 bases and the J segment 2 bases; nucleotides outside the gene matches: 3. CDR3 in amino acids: CASSLAGTSGATDTQYF. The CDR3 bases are TGCGCCAGCAGCTTGGCCGGGACTAGCGGGGCCACAGATACGCAGTATTTT. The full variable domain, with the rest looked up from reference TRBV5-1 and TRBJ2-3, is KAGVTQTPRYLIKTRGQQVTLSCSPISGHRSVSWYQQTPGQGLQFLFEYFSETQRNKGNFPGRFSGRQFSNSRSEMNVSTLELGDSALYLCASSLAGTSGATDTQYFGPGTRLTVL.

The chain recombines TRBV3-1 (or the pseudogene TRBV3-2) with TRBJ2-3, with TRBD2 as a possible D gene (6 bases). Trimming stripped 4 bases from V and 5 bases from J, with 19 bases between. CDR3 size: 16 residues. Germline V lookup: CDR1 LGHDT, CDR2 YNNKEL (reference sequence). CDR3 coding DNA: TGTGCCAGCAGCCGTGGACTATCAATTACACAAGATACGCAGTATTTT. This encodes CASSRGLSITQDTQYF.

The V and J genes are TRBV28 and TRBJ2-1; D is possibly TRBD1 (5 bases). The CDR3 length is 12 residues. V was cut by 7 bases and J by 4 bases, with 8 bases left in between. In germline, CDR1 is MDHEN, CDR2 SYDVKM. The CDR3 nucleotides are TGTGCCAGCATGCAGGGATACAATGAGCAGTTCTTC. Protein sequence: CASMQGYNEQFF.

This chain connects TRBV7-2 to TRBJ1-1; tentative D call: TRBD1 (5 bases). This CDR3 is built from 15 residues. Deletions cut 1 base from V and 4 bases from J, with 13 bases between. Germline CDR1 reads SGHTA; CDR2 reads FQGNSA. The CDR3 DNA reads TGTGCCAGCAGCTTAGAAAGGGTAAGGGGCACTGAAGCTTTCTTT. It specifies CASSLERVRGTEAFF.

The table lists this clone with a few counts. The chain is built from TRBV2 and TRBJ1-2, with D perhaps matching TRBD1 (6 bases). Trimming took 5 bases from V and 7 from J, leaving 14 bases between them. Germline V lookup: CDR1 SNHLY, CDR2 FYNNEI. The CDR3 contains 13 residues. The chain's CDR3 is CASSIQGRGGYTF. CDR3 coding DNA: TGTGCCAGCAGTATACAGGGTCGAGGTGGCTACACCTTC.